The 8 T cell receptor beta chains presented below share a single source sample, sequenced in a study of regulatory T cells in long-lasting Graves disease. Building the TCR beta libraries relied on iRepertoire HTBI primers, and CDR3 regions underwent Arm-PCR. Each CDR3 protein is one row after TCRdb ran MiXCR on the multiplex PCR reads. The table lists some 350,000 distinct CDR3 sequences, around 15% of them singletons, with 20% to 25% in the top ten. Described time point: newly diagnosed GD, antithyroid drugs for less than 3 months. Extracted PBMC RNA gave rise to the TCR library. The same data also went into a second study, on T cells in Graves' hyperthyroidism and ophthalmopathy.

The sequencing here drew on peripheral blood mononuclear cells (PBMCs), taken at new diagnosis, from a patient treated with antithyroid drugs. The origin of the receptors is a woman aged 18-35 years with Graves disease.

The J gene is TRBJ2-1, the V gene TRBV12-3 or TRBV12-4, with 8 bases lining up with TRBD2. Trimming took 6 bases from V and 8 from J; bases not matched to a gene: 9. The CDR3 is 14 amino acids. CDR3 sequence reads: CASRTTAGEYEQFF. The CDR3 bases are TGTGCCAGCAGGACGACAGCGGGGGAGTATGAGCAGTTCTTC.

This clonotype was found a few times. The gene calls are TRBV25-1 and TRBJ1-1; a possible D gene is TRBD1 (6 bases). CDR3 length equals 16 residues. The V end was cut by 7 bases, the J end by 1 base, with 19 bases between. The germline V gene has CDR1 MGHDK and CDR2 SYGVNS. CDR3 sequence: CASTEGGARGNTEAFF. In DNA form, the CDR3 reads TGTGCCAGCACCGAAGGGGGAGCCCGGGGGAACACTGAAGCTTTCTTT.

The CDR3 reads CANGPSGGTDTQYF. DNA of the CDR3: TGTGCCAACGGGCCTAGCGGGGGTACAGATACGCAGTATTTT. The chain employs TRBV12-3 or TRBV12-4 and TRBJ2-3, with 10 bases matching TRBD2. The length of the CDR3 is 14 residues. J gave up 3 bases and V 10 bases, and 7 bases lay outside the gene matches.

The chain combines TRBV7-6 with TRBJ2-2, with 12 bases lining up with TRBD2. The CDR3 consists of 15 residues. With V trimmed by 5 bases and J by 6 bases, 4 bases remained unmatched. Looked up from germline, CDR1 is SGHVS and CDR2 is FNYEAQ. The CDR3 DNA sequence: TGTGCCAGCAGCCCGACTAGCGGGAGTTCCGGGGAGCTGTTTTTT. This codes for CASSPTSGSSGELFF.

This clonotype was recorded at least ten times. This chain links TRBV10-2 with TRBJ2-1, with 11 bases that match TRBD2. The CDR3 sequence is 14 residues long. The junction had 4 bases not matched to a gene; V was cut back by 5 bases and J by 7 bases. The germline V gene has CDR1 WSHSY and CDR2 SAAADI. The CDR3 reads CASSLTSGGNEQFF. CDR3 nucleotides: TGCGCCAGCAGTCTCACTAGCGGGGGAAATGAGCAGTTCTTC.

This clonotype appeared many times. The rearrangement uses TRBV20-1 and TRBJ2-3; TRBD2 might be the D (6 bases). V lost 6 bases and J lost 2, with 15 bases in between. Per the germline V gene, CDR1 is DFQATT and CDR2 is SNEGSKA (reference sequence). This CDR3 comprises 14 residues. The CDR3 protein is CSALIGGNTDTQYF. The DNA for the CDR3 is TGCAGTGCGCTCATTGGCGGGAACACAGATACGCAGTATTTT.

On this clonotype itself: A much larger clonotype is one base distant, so this may be a read error. This chain uses TRBV11-2 with TRBJ2-7, with D perhaps being TRBD1 or TRBD2 (5 bases each). The CDR3 covers 15 residues. Trimming took off 4 bases at V and 1 base at J, with 14 bases between the two ends. Germline-derived CDR1 and CDR2 are SGHAT and FQNNGV. Here the CDR3 reads CASSSRGTASYEQYF. In DNA, the CDR3 is TGTGCCAGCAGCTCCCGGGGCACCGCTTCCTACGAGCAGTACTTC.

The rearrangement joins TRBV11-2 to TRBJ2-5; 10 nucleotides line up with TRBD2. The V segment lost 5 bases and the J segment 2 bases; nucleotides outside the gene matches: 20. Looked up from germline, CDR1 is SGHAT and CDR2 is FQNNGV. CDR3 length: 20 amino acids. The CDR3, as DNA: TGTGCCAGCAGCCCAGGACTAGCGGCTTCCCGGCACCTATTGCAAGAGACCCAGTACTTC. This encodes CASSPGLAASRHLLQETQYF.